This TCR beta chain was recovered during a study of blood T cell repertoires in COVID-19. For the study at large: T cells, B-cell-depleted T cells, or PBMCs provided the cDNA or gDNA that served as material.

V shed 4 bases and J 7 bases; nucleotides not matched to a gene: 11. This CDR3 has 17 residues. Looked up from germline, CDR1 is LNHDA and CDR2 is SQIVND (reference sequence). The data were produced by immunoSEQ multiplex PCR, yet TCRdb's version contains in-frame clones alone and is incomplete. The sample shows 150,000 to 200,000 clones, around 80% of them seen only once. All enrollees were roughly 18 to 95 years old and from 25 or so US areas. The specimen sequenced was PBMCs or T cells enriched from blood (not recorded which). The receptor comes from a middle-aged man who had recovered from COVID-19. This rearrangement joins TRBV19 to TRBJ1-6; 9 positions agree with TRBD1. The DNA of the CDR3 is TGTGCCAGTAGTACTCCGAGTGGGACAGGGCCAAATTCACCCCTCCACTTT. Amino acid sequence: CASSTPSGTGPNSPLHF.